This T cell receptor (beta chain) was identified in a study of OX40 agonist ivuxolimab in advanced cancers. Concerning the study at large: Ivuxolimab was an agonistic, fully human IgG2 monoclonal antibody directed against OX40 (CD134), a costimulatory receptor. Partial responses were achieved by three dose-escalation patients, of whom one had hepatocellular carcinoma and two had cutaneous melanoma. Among the roughly 52 dose-escalation patients, some 20 had hepatocellular carcinoma, roughly 15 melanoma, 9 renal cell carcinoma and 9 head and neck cancer. Prior anti-PD-1, anti-PD-L1 or anti-CTLA-4 therapy was permitted, and approximately 40% of dose-escalation patients had received checkpoint inhibitors. The paper describes the monotherapy dose-escalation part (N of about 50 patients) of the phase I trial of ivuxolimab. Intravenous ivuxolimab was administered to patients every 2 weeks at six dose levels: 0.01, 0.1, 0.3, 1.5, 3 and 10 mg/kg. The dose-escalation cohort was about 83% male with a mean age of approximately 60 years, ranging from 23 to 79. The purpose of peripheral TCRbeta sequencing was to test whether ivuxolimab changed TCR sequence diversity and led to clonal T-cell expansion. What the work shows at the level of the full study, not this receptor alone: Low levels of normalized T-cell clonal expansion were also seen in some patients who did not respond. On average, CD8+ T cells showed more expanded clones than CD4+ T cells after ivuxolimab. Partial responders in the 0.1-3.0 mg/kg groups had among the lowest normalized peripheral clonal expansion, especially among CD8+ T cells. At doses of 0.1 to 3.0 mg/kg, clonal expansion of both CD4+ and CD8+ T cells in blood was seen between baseline and week 6. The antigen specificity of the peripheral T cells that underwent clonal expansion was not determined.

On this clone: Its cognate antigen has yet to be identified. No base qualities exist here, and no much larger clone lies one base off it.

Ends trimmed: V by 4 bases, J by 7 bases; bases unmatched to a gene: 10. The germline V gene (reference sequence) supplies CDR1 LNHDA and CDR2 SQIVND. Including the terminal cysteine and phenylalanine, the CDR3 comprises 14 residues. Only CDR3 DNA remains: 42 bases, in frame from the first base. Genomic DNA was extracted from sorted cells for sequencing of the TCRbeta CDR3 region. TCRbeta CDR3 regions were sequenced using the immunoSEQ Assay. Sourced from immuneACCESS, this table was stored by TCRdb with only in-frame sequences that have V and J called. A share of the clones is absent; for the studies checked, an unresolved V gene accounts for under half, and the remainder has no known explanation. For this sample the table gives tens of thousands of clones, of which roughly 90% were detected only once. The ten biggest clones cover about 6.5% of the sample. Patients with autoimmune disease history or receiving systemic immunosuppression were excluded from the trial. Peripheral blood for TCR sequencing was drawn from every dose cohort at baseline, at cycle 4 day 1 and at cycle 7 day 1. The samples were drawn from a first-in-human, open-label, multicenter phase I dose-escalation trial of ivuxolimab. Adults with locally advanced or metastatic melanoma, renal cell, hepatocellular, or head and neck squamous cell carcinoma were enrolled in the trial. Before TCR sequencing, CD4+ and CD8+ T cells were separately sorted from peripheral blood.

This specimen consisted of CD4+ or CD8+ T cells sorted from blood, obtained in a trial of the OX40 agonist ivuxolimab. The V and J genes are TRBV19 and TRBJ2-7; 7 bases in the junction line up with TRBD1. This sequence originates from an adult with an advanced solid tumor such as melanoma, head and neck, liver or kidney cancer. CDR3 loop: CASSTRTGMEEQYF. The nucleotides read TGTGCCAGTAGTACCCGGACAGGTATGGAGGAGCAGTACTTC.